The sequence of this TCR beta chain was determined in a study of blood T cell repertoires in COVID-19. Overall study: Acute and convalescent COVID-19 samples came from the United States, Italy and Spain. The cDNA or gDNA used as material had been derived from T cells, B-cell-depleted T cells, or PBMCs.

Original analysis: Quantification of nucleated cells was approximated via reference gene primer amplification. TCRdb keeps only in-frame clones here, not all; method: immunoSEQ multiplex PCR. V and J calls plus clone size are reproduced from that table; the DNA served to infer D and trimming. The profile shows about 200,000 clones, more than 85% of them singletons. Seattle enrolled patients during active infection and tracked them longitudinally. Source material: peripheral blood. This TCR was recovered from a woman aged 45-59 years with COVID-19, enrolled during active disease.

The CDR3 spells CAWRTGVGYSEAFF. In DNA form, the CDR3 reads TGTGCCTGGAGGACAGGGGTCGGCTACTCTGAAGCTTTCTTT. The gene calls are TRBV30 and TRBJ1-1, with 8 bases aligning to TRBD1. Trimming cost V 3 bases and J 6 bases; bases outside gene matches: 9. CDR1 and CDR2 from the germline V gene are GTSNPN and SVGIG (reference sequence). The CDR3 runs to 14 residues.